The clone carrying this T cell receptor beta chain was seen a single time. Antigen unknown. This entry comes from a study of shared clonotypes between healthy human individuals. Broader study findings: Owing to a small donor count, the genetic and exposure-history diversity represented was limited.

Every subset's genomic DNA went evenly onto several immunoSEQ plates. Produced via immunoSEQ multiplex PCR; TCRdb's table is partial and in-frame only. The top ten clones hold 0.055% to 0.075% of a sample with around 510,000 clones, 95% to 97% of them seen once. This CDR3 comprises 16 residues. V was pared by 3 bases and J by 2 bases, with 16 bases between. The V gene's germline CDR1 is MDHEN and CDR2 SYDVKM. The TCR was taken from a woman aged 25 to 39 in good health. The chain is built from TRBV28 and TRBJ2-5, with D possibly TRBD1 on 5 matching bases. Sequenced: naive CD4+ T cells sorted from blood. Subset: CD45RA+ positively selected. In DNA form, the CDR3 reads TGTGCCAGCAGTTTGTTCAGGGTCCAGGTGCAAGAGACCCAGTACTTC. It encodes CASSLFRVQVQETQYF. The variable domain in full, with the rest retrieved from reference TRBV28 and TRBJ2-5, is DVKVTQSSRYLVKRTGEKVFLECVQDMDHENMFWYRQDPGLGLRLIYFSYDVKMKEKGDIPEGYSVSREKKERFSLILESASTNQTSMYLCASSLFRVQVQETQYFGPGTRLLVL.